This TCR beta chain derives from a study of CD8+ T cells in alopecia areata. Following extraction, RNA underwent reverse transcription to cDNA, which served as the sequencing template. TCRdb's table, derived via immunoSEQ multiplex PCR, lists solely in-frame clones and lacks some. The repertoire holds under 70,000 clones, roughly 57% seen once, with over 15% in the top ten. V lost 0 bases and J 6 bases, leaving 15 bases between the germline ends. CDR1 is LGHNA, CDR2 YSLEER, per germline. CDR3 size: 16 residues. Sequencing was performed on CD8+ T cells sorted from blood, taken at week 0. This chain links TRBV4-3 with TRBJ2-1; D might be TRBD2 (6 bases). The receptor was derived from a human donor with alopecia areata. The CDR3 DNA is TGCGCCAGCAGCCAAGATGGCGGGGCTAGCTTCAATGAGCAGTTCTTC. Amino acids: CASSQDGGASFNEQFF.